These 13 T cell receptor beta chains came from one sample sequenced in a study of blood T cell repertoires in COVID-19. Profiling relied on immunoSEQ multiplex PCR, and the TCRdb table lists in-frame clones only, not all of them. The repertoire holds approximately 280,000 clones, with 85% as singletons. Source material: PBMCs or T cells enriched from blood (not recorded which). The receptors shown here come from a woman between 45 and 65 years old who had recovered from COVID-19.

V gene TRBV7-2 combines with J gene TRBJ2-3; D is perhaps TRBD1 (6 bases). V lost 8 bases to trimming and J lost 3 bases, with 9 bases between them. The germline CDR1 and CDR2 sequences are SGHTA and FQGNSA. This CDR3 spans 12 amino acids. The CDR3 nucleotides are TGTGCCAGCGGCAGGGGAACAGATACGCAGTATTTT. Encoded protein: CASGRGTDTQYF.

V is TRBV7-8 and J is TRBJ2-7; 11 nucleotides agree with TRBD2. Germline CDR1 SGHVS, CDR2 FQNEAQ. The CDR3 runs 16 residues. J gave up 2 bases and V 1 base, and 4 bases lay outside the gene matches. CDR3 sequence reads: CASSLVGTSGAYEQYF. The DNA of the CDR3 is TGTGCCAGCAGCTTAGTGGGGACTAGCGGCGCCTACGAGCAGTACTTC.

The chain has TRBV6-1 and TRBJ1-2; no clear D gene. The germline V and J ends were trimmed by 0 bases and 5 bases, with 7 bases remaining between them. The CDR3 loop spans 13 amino acids. The germline gives CDR1 MNHNS, CDR2 SASEGT. CDR3 coding DNA: TGTGCCAGCAGTGAAGCAGCCCGGTATGGCTACACCTTC. Translation: CASSEAARYGYTF.

V usage is TRBV2 and J usage is TRBJ1-2; a possible D gene is TRBD1 (6 bases). Germline V gene lookup returns CDR1 SNHLY and CDR2 FYNNEI. V shed 7 bases and J shed 5 bases, with 14 bases lying between them. The CDR3 contains 13 residues. The CDR3 loop is CASNGGGRYGYTF. In DNA, the CDR3 is TGTGCCAGCAATGGGGGCGGCCGATATGGCTACACCTTC.

This chain connects TRBV19 to TRBJ2-5; D may be TRBD2 (5 bases). The V end lost 5 bases, the J end lost 1 base, and 14 bases lay between the germline ends. Germline CDR1 LNHDA, CDR2 SQIVND (reference sequence). The CDR3 covers 15 residues. In DNA, the CDR3 is TGTGCCAGTAGTTCGGTTAGCGCGACCCAAGAGACCCAGTACTTC. Residues: CASSSVSATQETQYF.

V and J are TRBV19 and TRBJ2-2, with a tentative D call TRBD2 (6 bases). The CDR3 extends over 15 amino acids. CDR1 and CDR2 (germline): LNHDA, SQIVND (reference sequence). Deletions cut 3 bases from V and 4 bases from J, with 12 bases between. Here the CDR3 reads CASSIWLARTGELFF. CDR3 bases: TGTGCCAGTAGTATCTGGCTAGCGCGCACCGGGGAGCTGTTTTTT.

CDR3 sequence (DNA): TGTGCCAGCTCACTCACTCCCGGGACCCAGTACTTC. It encodes CASSLTPGTQYF. The genes are TRBV18 and TRBJ2-5, with no clear D. The CDR3 runs 12 residues. CDR1 and CDR2 (germline): KGHSH, LQKENI. V was shortened by 4 bases and J by 7 bases, with 10 bases between the two germline ends.

Only a few counts were recorded for this clone. V usage is TRBV9 and J usage is TRBJ1-1; D unresolved. The CDR3 runs 12 residues. CDR1 SGDLS and CDR2 YYNGEE come from the germline V gene. Trimming left V 0 bases short and J 6 bases short, with 6 bases between. The chain's CDR3 is CASSVEGAEAFF. The CDR3 DNA reads TGTGCCAGCAGCGTAGAGGGAGCTGAAGCTTTCTTT.

The chain recombines TRBV27 with TRBJ2-6; D gene ambiguous. The CDR3 has 17 residues. Germline CDR1 is MNHEY and CDR2 is SMNVEV (reference sequence). Trimming took off 6 bases at V and 0 bases at J, with 15 bases between the two ends. CDR3 nucleotides: TGTGCCAGCAGATCTTACTCGACTTCCTCTGGGGCCAACGTCCTGACTTTC. Amino acid sequence: CASRSYSTSSGANVLTF.

This rearrangement joins TRBV19 to TRBJ1-6; possible D gene TRBD1, 5 bases. With 4 bases removed from V and 6 bases from J, the gap between germline ends came to 13 bases. In germline, CDR1 is LNHDA, CDR2 SQIVND (reference sequence). This CDR3 spans 15 amino acids. The CDR3 loop is CASSTKQVGNSPLHF. For the CDR3, the DNA is TGTGCCAGTAGTACAAAACAGGTCGGTAATTCACCCCTCCACTTT.

The J gene is TRBJ1-1, the V gene TRBV7-2; 7 nucleotides match TRBD1. The CDR3 has 14 amino acids. Germline V CDR1 and CDR2: SGHTA, FQGNSA. Trimming cost V 4 bases and J 5 bases; bases outside gene matches: 7. CDR3: CASSSDRVATEAFF. Here the CDR3 DNA reads TGTGCCAGCAGCTCCGACAGGGTGGCTACTGAAGCTTTCTTT.

The V and J genes are TRBV7-2 and TRBJ2-1, with TRBD2 matching over 12 bases. Germline CDR1 is SGHTA and CDR2 is FQGNSA. V gave up 5 bases and J gave up 9 bases; unmatched junction bases: 8. This CDR3 is built from 15 residues. CDR3 DNA: TGTGCCAGCAGCCCCCGGCTAGCGGGAGGGCCTGAGCAGTTCTTC. This translates into CASSPRLAGGPEQFF.

This rearrangement joins TRBV27 to TRBJ2-7; 7 bases map to TRBD2. The CDR3 is made up of 17 amino acids. Losses at the gene ends were 0 bases for V and 5 bases for J; bases not matched to a gene: 13. CDR1 MNHEY and CDR2 SMNVEV come from the germline V gene (reference sequence). The DNA of the CDR3 is TGTGCCAGCAGTTTATCAGCCCCGGGCGGGAGACACGACGAGCAGTACTTC. Translation gives CASSLSAPGGRHDEQYF.